This entry lists 22 T cell receptor beta chains sequenced from one sample in a study of OX40 agonist ivuxolimab in advanced cancers. The protocol was immunoSEQ multiplex PCR, while the TCRdb copy is restricted to in-frame clones and leaves out a portion. Of about 58,000 clones listed, just over 85% are singletons. This sample comprised CD4+ or CD8+ T cells sorted from blood, obtained in a trial of the OX40 agonist ivuxolimab. The source of these receptors is an adult with an advanced solid tumor such as melanoma, head and neck, liver or kidney cancer.

This chain joins TRBV2 and TRBJ2-6, with a possible D match to TRBD2 (6 bases). The CDR3 is 17 amino acids. Per the germline V gene, CDR1 is SNHLY and CDR2 is FYNNEI. With 4 bases removed from V and 4 bases from J, the gap between germline ends came to 17 bases. CDR3 region: CASSGRGSTSGANVLTF. The CDR3, as DNA: TGTGCCAGCAGTGGGAGGGGTAGTACTTCCGGGGCCAACGTCCTGACTTTC.

In this sample, this clone turned up a few times. This rearrangement joins TRBV7-9 to TRBJ1-6; D may be TRBD1 (6 bases). CDR1 is SEHNR and CDR2 is FQNEAQ in the germline V gene (reference sequence). The CDR3 runs to 17 residues. Trimming shortened V by 1 base and J by 10 bases, and 20 bases separated the two germline ends. CDR3 nucleotide sequence: TGTGCCAGCAGCTTAGAGAGTGGGACAACACACAAATCACCCCTCCACTTT. Its translation is CASSLESGTTHKSPLHF.

The rearrangement joins TRBV19 to TRBJ1-3, with no clear D. The CDR3 has 14 amino acids. Trimming left V 4 bases short and J 0 bases short, with 7 bases between. Germline V gene data show CDR1 as LNHDA and CDR2 as SQIVND (reference sequence). In nucleotides, the CDR3 is TGTGCCAGTAGTAGGGGAAGCTCTGGAAACACCATATATTTT. Amino acid sequence: CASSRGSSGNTIYF.

The chain combines TRBV23-1 with TRBJ1-2; weak D call: TRBD1 (5 bases). TRBV23-1 is known as an ORF, though its function is uncertain. Trimming took off 4 bases at V and 4 bases at J, with 19 bases between the two ends. The CDR3 contains 16 residues. For the CDR3, the DNA is TGCGCCAGCAGTCCGGGAGCCAGAGGGGCCTCCTATGGCTACACCTTC. This gives the protein CASSPGARGASYGYTF.

DNA for the CDR3: TGTGCCAGCAGCTCTGGGCGGGGGTCCCTACGGCAAGAGACCCAGTACTTC. Amino acid sequence: CASSSGRGSLRQETQYF. The chain joins TRBV7-9 to TRBJ2-5, with 7 positions matching TRBD2. Germline CDR1 and CDR2: SEHNR and FQNEAQ (reference sequence). CDR3 length: 17 residues. With V trimmed by 4 bases and J by 2 bases, 13 bases remained unmatched.

The chain links TRBV11-2 to TRBJ1-4; no clear D gene. Per germline, CDR1 SGHAT and CDR2 FQNNGV. This CDR3 spans 16 amino acids. V gave up 3 bases and J gave up 0 bases, with 11 bases separating them. Here the CDR3 reads CASSFSATTTNEKLFF. The CDR3 DNA reads TGTGCCAGCAGCTTTTCAGCTACAACAACTAATGAAAAACTGTTTTTT. The full variable domain, its missing parts supplied by reference TRBV11-2 and TRBJ1-4, is EAGVAQSPRYKIIEKRQSVAFWCNPISGHATLYWYQQILGQGPKLLIQFQNNGVVDDSQLPKDRFSAERLKGVDSTLKIQPAKLEDSAVYLCASSFSATTTNEKLFFGSGTQLSVL.

The chain recombines TRBV5-1 with TRBJ2-3, with D unresolved. V was shortened by 0 bases and J by 2 bases, with 7 bases between the two germline ends. The CDR3 loop spans 14 amino acids. Germline lookup yields CDR1 SGHRS and CDR2 YFSETQ. CDR3: CASSLAGATDTQYF. CDR3 in DNA: TGCGCCAGCAGCTTGGCCGGTGCCACAGATACGCAGTATTTT.

This chain joins TRBV2 and TRBJ1-6, with TRBD1 matching over 9 bases. This CDR3 is 14 amino acids long. J was trimmed by 6 bases and V by 6 bases; bases with no gene match: 3. Germline assignment: CDR1 SNHLY and CDR2 FYNNEI. This CDR3 is CASRRQGVNSPLHF. CDR3 bases: TGTGCCAGCAGAAGACAGGGGGTTAATTCACCCCTCCACTTT. Combining the CDR3 with reference TRBV2 and TRBJ1-6 gives the whole variable domain EPEVTQTPSHQVTQMGQEVILRCVPISNHLYFYWYRQILGQKVEFLVSFYNNEISEKSEIFDDQFSVERPDGSNFTLKIRSTKLEDSAMYFCASRRQGVNSPLHFGNGTRLTVT.

For the CDR3, the DNA is TGTGCCAGCAGCTTACTTTACACCGGGGGAGGGGAGACCCAGTACTTC. As protein: CASSLLYTGGGETQYF. V usage is TRBV7-9 and J usage is TRBJ2-5, with 7 bases lining up with TRBD2. J gave up 5 bases and V 2 bases, and 11 bases lay outside the gene matches. This CDR3 contains 16 residues. Germline V gene sequence: CDR1 SEHNR, CDR2 FQNEAQ (reference sequence).

The chain has TRBV5-8 and TRBJ1-6, with D uncertain. Germline V gene lookup returns CDR1 SGHTS and CDR2 YDEGEE. V lost 1 base and J 6 bases, leaving 8 bases between the germline ends. The CDR3 is made up of 14 amino acids. The CDR3 DNA follows: TGTGCCAGCAGCTTGTCTGGATTTAATTCACCCCTCCACTTT. Translated, it gives CASSLSGFNSPLHF.

This chain joins TRBV2 and TRBJ2-3; 8 positions agree with TRBD2. The CDR3 has 15 amino acids. Germline CDR1 is SNHLY and CDR2 is FYNNEI. Unmatched junction bases numbered 5, after V lost 4 bases and J lost 2 bases. CDR3 sequence: CASSGSGVPTDTQYF. CDR3 in DNA: TGTGCCAGCAGTGGTAGCGGGGTCCCCACAGATACGCAGTATTTT.

This clone was detected only a few times. This chain uses TRBV6-5 with TRBJ2-7, with 9 bases lining up with TRBD1. Looked up from germline, CDR1 is MNHEY and CDR2 is SVGAGI. Trimming took 5 bases from V and 3 from J; bases not matched to a gene: 8. The CDR3 sequence is 15 residues long. DNA for the CDR3: TGTGCCAGCAGTAGGGGACAGGGACCTTTCTACGAGCAGTACTTC. Translation gives CASSRGQGPFYEQYF.

The J gene is TRBJ1-1, the V gene TRBV6-5, with D possibly being TRBD1 (5 bases). Germline CDR1 and CDR2: MNHEY and SVGAGI. The CDR3 loop spans 16 amino acids. Trimming left V 2 bases short and J 5 bases short, with 18 bases between. The CDR3 here is CASSYPPGPKGTEAFF. CDR3 bases: TGTGCCAGCAGTTACCCACCGGGACCGAAGGGAACTGAAGCTTTCTTT.

The CDR3 DNA follows: TGTGCCAGCAGCTTAAATAGGGGGGCAAAAAACTTGTCCGGGGAGCTGTTTTTT. Translated: CASSLNRGAKNLSGELFF. The rearrangement uses TRBV7-3 and TRBJ2-2; D assignment may be TRBD1 or TRBD2 (6 bases each). Trimming stripped 1 base from V and 6 bases from J, with 21 bases between. CDR1 SGHTA and CDR2 FQGTGA come from the germline V gene. The CDR3 sequence is 18 residues long.

The chain carries TRBV19 and TRBJ2-1; D may correspond to TRBD1 or TRBD2 (5 bases each). Trimming removed 0 bases from V and 9 bases from J, with 18 bases in between. Germline CDR1 LNHDA, CDR2 SQIVND (reference sequence). The CDR3 sequence is 16 residues long. The CDR3 DNA follows: TGTGCCAGTAGTATAGACGGGGCACGGCGGAGTGCTGAGCAGTTCTTC. Translation gives CASSIDGARRSAEQFF.

The chain joins TRBV20-1 to TRBJ1-2; D not certain. The CDR3 covers 11 residues. Trimming stripped 1 base from V and 8 bases from J, with 8 bases between. Germline CDR1 is DFQATT and CDR2 is SNEGSKA (reference sequence). CDR3 region: CSARVETGYTF. The CDR3 DNA follows: TGCAGTGCTAGAGTTGAGACGGGCTACACCTTC.

V usage is TRBV6-1 and J usage is TRBJ2-5; D may match TRBD1 or TRBD2 (5 bases each). Judging by the DNA end, TRBJ2-7 fits better; the J call may be wrong. This CDR3 contains 13 residues. Germline loops: CDR1 MNHNS, CDR2 SASEGT. The CDR3, as DNA: TGTGCCAGCAGTGGGGGACCCGCAGTCGAGCAGTACTTC. Its translation: CASSGGPAVEQYF.

This chain joins TRBV2 and TRBJ1-2; D unresolved. In germline, CDR1 is SNHLY, CDR2 FYNNEI. The V gene lost 5 bases and the J gene lost 4 bases, with 5 bases spanning the gap. The CDR3 has 11 residues. The CDR3 DNA reads TGTGCCAGCAGTACGGTCTATGGCTACACCTTC. Encoded protein: CASSTVYGYTF.

This chain joins TRBV5-6 and TRBJ2-5; a weak D match, TRBD2 (6 bases). This CDR3 contains 13 residues. Trimming stripped 0 bases from V and 6 bases from J, with 9 bases between. Looked up from germline, CDR1 is SGHDT and CDR2 is YYEEEE. Written as DNA, the CDR3 is TGTGCCAGCAGCTTGGGGGGGGAGAAGACCCAGTACTTC. Residues: CASSLGGEKTQYF.

The rearrangement uses TRBV11-2 and TRBJ2-2; a weak D match, TRBD1 (6 bases). The CDR3 is made up of 15 amino acids. CDR1 SGHAT and CDR2 FQNNGV come from the germline V gene. V lost 4 bases, J lost 7 bases, and 16 bases lay in between. The CDR3 here is CASSSRFRGSGELFF. The CDR3 region has the DNA TGTGCCAGCAGCTCGAGGTTCAGGGGTAGCGGGGAGCTGTTTTTT.

V is TRBV29-1 and J is TRBJ1-1, with 8 bases identical to TRBD1. CDR3 length: 16 residues. The V gene's germline CDR1 is SQVTM and CDR2 ANQGSEA. Trimming cost V 2 bases and J 7 bases; bases outside gene matches: 15. This CDR3 is CSVEIMGRTGSFEAFF. CDR3 coding DNA: TGCAGCGTTGAAATCATGGGGCGGACAGGGTCCTTTGAAGCTTTCTTT.

This rearrangement joins TRBV2 to TRBJ1-1; 10 bases line up with TRBD1. CDR3 length: 15 residues. V trimming: 7 bases; J trimming: 5 bases; junction bases outside the gene matches: 10. The germline V gene encodes CDR1 SNHLY and CDR2 FYNNEI. The CDR3 DNA follows: TGTGCCAGCAAAATTGACAGGGGGCTAGGAACTGAAGCTTTCTTT. Its translation is CASKIDRGLGTEAFF.